Shown below are 8 T cell receptor beta chains from a single sample sequenced in a study of regulatory T cells in long-lasting Graves disease. Time point meaning: newly diagnosed GD, antithyroid drugs for less than 3 months. Scientists built the TCR library using RNA that was extracted from PBMCs. In building TCR beta libraries, iRepertoire HTBI primers were used together with Arm-PCR of CDR3 regions. MiXCR was run by TCRdb on the multiplex PCR reads, yielding one entry per CDR3 protein. This repertoire shows approximately 390,000 distinct CDR3 sequences, roughly 15% found once; its top ten account for around 21%. The data also belong to a second study, concerning T cells in Graves' hyperthyroidism and ophthalmopathy.

The sample consisted of peripheral blood mononuclear cells (PBMCs), taken at new diagnosis, from a patient treated with antithyroid drugs. The receptor source for this set is a woman aged 18-29 years with Graves disease.

This clonotype was observed many times. The J gene is TRBJ2-7, the V gene TRBV27; 9 bases match TRBD1. Germline assignment: CDR1 MNHEY and CDR2 SMNVEV (reference sequence). The V segment lost 6 bases and the J segment 2 bases; nucleotides outside the gene matches: 11. This CDR3 has 16 amino acids. CDR3 loop: CASRPKTGGLTYEQYF. CDR3 nucleotides: TGTGCCAGCAGGCCAAAAACAGGGGGCTTAACCTACGAGCAGTACTTC.

Many counts were recorded for this clonotype. CDR3 loop: CASSDRKNLRFEYF. The CDR3 coding sequence is TGTGCCAGCAGTGACAGAAAAAATCTACGGTTTGAGTACTTC. This rearrangement joins TRBV2 to TRBJ2-7; no firm D call. Germline V gene sequence: CDR1 SNHLY, CDR2 FYNNEI. V was trimmed by 3 bases and J by 11 bases, leaving 20 bases between them. The CDR3 loop spans 14 amino acids.

The V and J genes are TRBV6-1 and TRBJ1-5; the D is unclear. V lost 8 bases, J lost 8 bases, and 16 bases lay in between. This CDR3 has 13 residues. Germline V CDR1 and CDR2: MNHNS, SASEGT. The CDR3 sequence is CASGHDPNEPQHF. CDR3 nucleotides: TGTGCCAGCGGTCACGACCCGAATGAGCCCCAGCATTTT.

This clonotype has only a few counts. The gene calls are TRBV4-1 and TRBJ1-4; D perhaps matches TRBD1 (5 bases). Germline CDR1 is MGHRA and CDR2 is YSYEKL. Trimming cost V 8 bases and J 5 bases, with 12 bases left between them. This CDR3 is 13 amino acids long. The CDR3 DNA sequence: TGCGCCAGCGGGGGACTGGGAAATGAAAAACTGTTTTTT. Its protein product is CASGGLGNEKLFF.

The table lists this clonotype with many counts. The CDR3 protein is CASSGPSGYTDTQYF. DNA for the CDR3: TGCGCCAGCAGCGGGCCTAGCGGATACACAGATACGCAGTATTTT. The chain carries TRBV5-1 and TRBJ2-3, with TRBD2 matching over 7 bases. Germline assignment: CDR1 SGHRS and CDR2 YFSETQ. J lost 2 bases, V lost 4 bases, and 7 bases had no gene match. The CDR3 sequence is 15 residues long.

V and J are TRBV28 and TRBJ1-4, with D possibly being TRBD1 (5 bases). The V gene lost 3 bases and the J gene lost 8 bases, with 13 bases spanning the gap. This CDR3 has 14 residues. Germline lookup yields CDR1 MDHEN and CDR2 SYDVKM. The CDR3 loop is CASSFRGRTEKLFF. For the CDR3, the DNA is TGTGCCAGCAGTTTCCGGGGCAGGACGGAAAAACTGTTTTTT.

On this clonotype itself: A read error may explain this, as a much larger clone is one base away. The V call is TRBV20-1, the J call TRBJ2-5, with 10 bases identical to TRBD2. Germline V gene data show CDR1 as DFQATT and CDR2 as SNEGSKA (reference sequence). The CDR3 has 14 residues. The CDR3 here is CSARQASGRYDGFF. CDR3 nucleotides: TGCAGTGCTAGACAGGCTAGCGGGAGATACGATGGGTTCTTC.

The chain combines TRBV11-3 with TRBJ2-1; 16 positions match TRBD2. The germline CDR1 and CDR2 sequences are SGHNT and YENEEA. The V and J ends lost 1 base and 9 bases, in that order; junction bases with no gene match: 18. This CDR3 is built from 21 residues. Here the CDR3 DNA reads TGTGCCAGCAGCTTAGGTTCGGGACTAGCGGGGGGGCCTCGGGGATTCGGTGAGCAGTTCTTC. It encodes CASSLGSGLAGGPRGFGEQFF.